In its sample, the clone carrying this T cell receptor beta chain was seen many times. Amplified TCR beta CDR3 regions derived from RNA transcripts. HTBI primers were used for first-round RT-PCR of the TCR CDR3. MiXCR, applied by TCRdb to the multiplex PCR reads, yields one record per CDR3 protein. This sample has over 450,000 distinct CDR3 sequences, with approximately 15% found just once. Patients were excluded for uncontrolled infection, other autoimmune disease, pregnancy or lactation. The CDR3 is 20 amino acids. CDR1 and CDR2 from the germline V gene are MNHEY and SMNVEV (reference sequence). The V segment lost 3 bases and the J segment 7 bases; nucleotides outside the gene matches: 23. This sample is drawn from a study of T cells in Graves' hyperthyroidism and ophthalmopathy.

This sequence was found in a woman aged 18-30 years with Graves' hyperthyroidism. Material for sequencing was blood. The chain links TRBV27 to TRBJ2-1, with 8 bases that match TRBD2. Here the CDR3 DNA reads TGTGCCAGCAGTTTTATGAAGGGACGGAAAAGCGGGAGAGGTTGGAATGAGCAGTTCTTC. Translation: CASSFMKGRKSGRGWNEQFF.